A selection of T cell receptor beta chains follows, all from one sample in a study of radiotherapy plus CTLA-4 blockade in lung cancer. Libraries were prepared by immunoSEQ multiplex PCR; TCRdb keeps only in-frame clonotypes and omits some of them. The sample lists roughly 63,000 clones; approximately 70% were seen once. The sample in question was peripheral blood, obtained from a patient treated with radiotherapy plus ipilimumab. The receptors were sampled from a human donor with non-small cell lung cancer whose response to radiotherapy plus ipilimumab could not be evaluated. Each CDR3 is given with its conserved first and last residue. Fields, in order: D gene, J gene, clone size, V gene, CDR3 DNA, CDR3 protein. A D gene is named only where the DNA matches it firmly. Clone size is shown for a subset of rows, as once, few, many or a class of expanded clone.

- | TRBJ1-5 | - | TRBV30 | TGTGCCTGGAGTGTGGGCACCAATCAGCCCCAGCATTTT | CAWSVGTNQPQHF
TRBD1 | TRBJ2-7 | - | TRBV5-1 | TGCGCCAGCAGGCGCACAGGGGTCGCCTACGAGCAGTACTTC | CASRRTGVAYEQYF
TRBD2 | TRBJ2-5 | - | TRBV7-3 | TGTGCCAGCAGCTTCGGGACTAGCGGGAGGGAGGGAGAGACCCAGTACTTC | CASSFGTSGREGETQYF
- | TRBJ1-3 | many | TRBV5-6 | TGTGCCAGCAGCTTGATCAATCCGGTCTACTCTGGAAACACCATATATTTT | CASSLINPVYSGNTIYF
- | TRBJ1-1 | few | TRBV14 | TGTGCCAGCAGCCAAGTCTTTCGGGCGGGGAACACTGAAGCTTTCTTT | CASSQVFRAGNTEAFF
TRBD1 | TRBJ1-1 | few | TRBV10-3 | TGTGCCATCAGTGATCGGGACAGGGGAAACACTGAAGCTTTCTTT | CAISDRDRGNTEAFF
- | TRBJ1-3 | few | TRBV4-1 | TGCGCCAGCAGCCAAGCAGGGTCTGGAAACACCATATATTTT | CASSQAGSGNTIYF
TRBD1 | TRBJ1-3 | - | TRBV5-1 | TGCGCCAGCAGCCCCGGGACAGGGGATCTCTCTGGAAACACCATATATTTT | CASSPGTGDLSGNTIYF
- | TRBJ2-3 | few | TRBV29-1 | TGCAGCGTTGACAGTCTCCAATCAGATACGCAGTATTTT | CSVDSLQSDTQYF
- | TRBJ1-1 | - | TRBV5-4 | TGTGCCAGCAGCTTAGAAACTATGAACACTGAAGCTTTCTTT | CASSLETMNTEAFF
- | TRBJ1-1 | once | TRBV28 | TGTGCCAGCAGACTCGGAGGAACTGAAGCTTTCTTT | CASRLGGTEAFF
TRBD2 | TRBJ2-1 | - | TRBV4-3 | TGCGCCAGCAGCCAAGACCGAGCGGGAGTAAACAATGAGCAGTTCTTC | CASSQDRAGVNNEQFF
TRBD2 | TRBJ2-5 | - | TRBV5-1 | TGCGCCAGCAGCCAGGGACTATACCAAGAGACCCAGTACTTC | CASSQGLYQETQYF
TRBD2 | TRBJ2-3 | - | TRBV10-3 | TGTGCCATCAGGGAAGGGACGGGGGGAGATACGCAGTATTTT | CAIREGTGGDTQYF
TRBD2 | TRBJ2-1 | - | TRBV19 | TGTGCCAGTAGTAGCGTAGGGACTAGCGGTTACAATGAGCAGTTCTTC | CASSSVGTSGYNEQFF
- | TRBJ1-3 | - | TRBV7-2 | TGTGCCAGCAGCTGGCTGGCGGACATCTCTGGAAACACCATATATTTT | CASSWLADISGNTIYF
- | TRBJ2-7 | - | TRBV25-1 | TGTGCCAGCAGTGTGGAACAGGGACCTCGCGAGCAGTACTTC | CASSVEQGPREQYF
- | TRBJ2-1 | - | TRBV28 | TGTGCCAGCAGTTTCGTCCAGATCTCTGAGCAGTTCTTC | CASSFVQISEQFF
- | TRBJ1-4 | - | TRBV14 | TGTGCCAGCAGCCAAGATTCGATGAGTGCAACTAATGAAAAACTGTTTTTT | CASSQDSMSATNEKLFF
- | TRBJ1-5 | - | TRBV15 | TGTGCCACCAGCAGAGGCCGGGTAGTGTCGAGCAATCAGCCCCAGCATTTT | CATSRGRVVSSNQPQHF
- | TRBJ1-2 | - | TRBV11-2 | TGTGCCAGCAGCTTAGGGTCGGTTCGTACAGAAGGCTACACCTTC | CASSLGSVRTEGYTF
TRBD1 | TRBJ1-1 | - | TRBV7-6 | TGTGCCAGCAGCTTAATGACAGGGGGATGGACTGAAGCTTTCTTT | CASSLMTGGWTEAFF
TRBD2 | TRBJ2-3 | once | TRBV5-1 | TGCGCCAGCAGCTTACTAGCGGGAGCTGAGGAGACGCAGTATTTT | CASSLLAGAEETQYF
- | TRBJ1-2 | - | TRBV10-3 | TGTGCCATCAGTGAGTCATGGACAATGGTTTTCGGCTACACCTTC | CAISESWTMVFGYTF
- | TRBJ1-5 | - | TRBV6-6 | TGTGCCAGCAATACACAGGGCGATCAGCCCCAGCATTTT | CASNTQGDQPQHF
- | TRBJ2-7 | - | TRBV10-3 | TGTGCCATCAGAGGGGGGGACACGGGCTACGAGCAGTACTTC | CAIRGGDTGYEQYF
- | TRBJ2-1 | - | TRBV4-2 | TGTGCCAGCAGCCAAGTTTCGATCAGGGCCTTTTATAAAACTTACAATGAGCAGTTCTTC | CASSQVSIRAFYKTYNEQFF
TRBD2 | TRBJ2-1 | - | TRBV9 | TGTGCCAGCAGCTACACTAGCGGATCCTACAATGAGCAGTTCTTC | CASSYTSGSYNEQFF
TRBD2 | TRBJ2-7 | many | TRBV7-2 | TGTGCCAGCAGCTTAACTGCTAGCGGCCCACTCCCCCCCTACGAGCAGTACTTC | CASSLTASGPLPPYEQYF
- | TRBJ2-7 | - | TRBV4-1 | TGCGCCAGCAGCATGGGGGGCCTTGGGACTACGGGCTCCTACGAGCAGTACTTC | CASSMGGLGTTGSYEQYF
- | TRBJ2-7 | - | TRBV21-1 | TGTGCCAGCAGCATCAGGGGGGTCAGGGGTGAGCAGTACTTC | CASSIRGVRGEQYF
TRBD2 | TRBJ2-5 | - | TRBV15 | TGTGCCACCAGCAGTCCGACTAGCGGGGGGCCGAAGGGGGAGACCCAGTACTTC | CATSSPTSGGPKGETQYF
- | TRBJ1-1 | - | TRBV20-1 | TGCAGTGCTCTAGTGAACACTGAAGCTTTCTTT | CSALVNTEAFF
TRBD2 | TRBJ2-1 | - | TRBV28 | TGTGCCAGCAGTTCCGCTAGCGGCCACAGCTCCTACAATGAGCAGTTCTTC | CASSSASGHSSYNEQFF
TRBD1 | TRBJ2-3 | - | TRBV27 | TGTGCCAGCAGGGGGACAGGGCGCCATCCGCAGTATTTT | CASRGTGRHPQYF
- | TRBJ2-7 | few | TRBV5-1 | TGTGCCAGCAGCTTGGAGGCGGCCAGCTCCTACGAGCAGTACTTC | CASSLEAASSYEQYF
- | TRBJ1-4 | - | TRBV19 | TGTGCCAGTAACCCCGTCTTCCGGGGGGAGTACGAAAAACTGTTTTTT | CASNPVFRGEYEKLFF
- | TRBJ1-6 | - | TRBV2 | TGTGCCAGCACCGACAGTTATAATTCACCCCTCCACTTT | CASTDSYNSPLHF
- | TRBJ2-5 | - | TRBV29-1 | TGCAGCGTTGAAGAGTACCTAGCTCAGAGAGAGACCCAGTACTTC | CSVEEYLAQRETQYF
TRBD1 | TRBJ1-1 | - | TRBV6-5 | TGTGCCAGCACCCCAGGGGGCGCGGTTACTGAAGCTTTCTTT | CASTPGGAVTEAFF
- | TRBJ1-5 | - | TRBV11-1 | TGTGCCAGCAGCTTAGGTCACGAGGATCAGCCCCAGCATTTT | CASSLGHEDQPQHF